The 19 T cell receptor beta chains below were found in one sample sequenced in a study of shared clonotypes between healthy human individuals. Sequenced by immunoSEQ multiplex PCR; TCRdb stores in-frame clones only, minus some. The sample lists hundreds of thousands of clones, 95% to 98% occurring once. The material sequenced was naive CD4+ T cells sorted from blood. Regarding subset: CD45RA+ positively selected. The receptors derive from a woman aged 25 to 39 in good health.

The genes are TRBV27 and TRBJ2-1; unclear D gene. The V end lost 3 bases, the J end lost 6 bases, and 15 bases lay between the germline ends. The CDR3 extends over 15 amino acids. In germline, CDR1 is MNHEY, CDR2 SMNVEV (reference sequence). The CDR3 nucleotides are TGTGCCAGCAGTTTCGCCCGGCCCCCGCGCAATGAGCAGTTCTTC. As protein: CASSFARPPRNEQFF.

The rearrangement links TRBV20-1 to TRBJ1-2; no clear D. Trimming cost V 8 bases and J 8 bases, with 15 bases left between them. Per germline, CDR1 DFQATT and CDR2 SNEGSKA (reference sequence). The CDR3 runs to 11 residues. CDR3 sequence: CSPNLLGGYTF. CDR3 coding DNA: TGCAGTCCGAATTTATTAGGGGGCTACACCTTC.

The chain combines TRBV19 with TRBJ2-2; TRBD1 agrees at 7 bases. The CDR3 contains 15 residues. J gave up 6 bases and V 4 bases, and 8 bases lay outside the gene matches. CDR1 LNHDA and CDR2 SQIVND come from the germline V gene (reference sequence). In DNA, the CDR3 is TGTGCCAGTAGTACCCTTGACAGGGTTCCCGGGGAGCTGTTTTTT. Translation: CASSTLDRVPGELFF. Full variable domain (remainder filled in from reference TRBV19 and TRBJ2-2): DGGITQSPKYLFRKEGQNVTLSCEQNLNHDAMYWYRQDPGQGLRLIYYSQIVNDFQKGDIAEGYSVSREKKESFPLTVTSAQKNPTAFYLCASSTLDRVPGELFFGEGSRLTVL.

The gene calls are TRBV4-1 and TRBJ1-1, with 7 bases aligning to TRBD1. This CDR3 region has 16 residues. CDR1 and CDR2 from the germline V gene are MGHRA and YSYEKL. With 4 bases clipped from V and 0 bases from J, the junction kept 8 bases outside the gene matches. DNA of the CDR3: TGCGCCAGCAGCCCCCGGGACAGCAACATGAACACTGAAGCTTTCTTT. It is translated as CASSPRDSNMNTEAFF.

The chain uses TRBV10-3 and TRBJ2-7; D possibly corresponds to TRBD1 (6 bases). The V and J ends lost 6 bases and 2 bases respectively, with 14 bases between them. From germline, CDR1 is ENHRY and CDR2 SYGVKD. The CDR3 covers 14 residues. The CDR3 loop reads CAISRQAGAYEQYF. As DNA, the CDR3 is TGTGCCATCAGCCGACAGGCCGGGGCCTACGAGCAGTACTTC.

This clone showed up just once. V usage is TRBV28 and J usage is TRBJ1-4; 8 bases are a match to TRBD1. From germline, CDR1 is MDHEN and CDR2 SYDVKM. The CDR3 contains 16 residues. Trimming at V came to 8 bases and at J to 8 bases, leaving 16 bases not matched to a gene. CDR3 sequence (DNA): TGTGCCAGCGGTCGGCAGGGGGCGGGCATTCGGGAAAAACTGTTTTTT. It codes for CASGRQGAGIREKLFF.

The rearrangement joins TRBV28 to TRBJ2-1; the D gene is possibly TRBD2 (6 bases). The CDR3 contains 13 residues. The germline V gene has CDR1 MDHEN and CDR2 SYDVKM. The V and J ends lost 8 bases and 9 bases respectively, with 17 bases between them. The CDR3 DNA follows: TGTGCCAGCCTCCTGTCCGGGAGAGGTGAGCAGTTCTTC. It is translated as CASLLSGRGEQFF.

This clone appeared once. V gene TRBV4-2 combines with J gene TRBJ2-3, with 10 bases matching TRBD2. Germline lookup yields CDR1 LGHNA and CDR2 YNFKEQ. J lost 6 bases, V lost 0 bases, and 18 bases had no gene match. The CDR3 loop spans 20 amino acids. CDR3 loop: CASSQEGPLAGFRGLDTQYF. Written as DNA, the CDR3 is TGTGCCAGCAGCCAAGAGGGTCCACTAGCGGGGTTTAGGGGCTTGGATACGCAGTATTTT.

V and J are TRBV5-8 and TRBJ2-1, with D possibly matching TRBD1 (5 bases). Trimming removed 3 bases from V and 0 bases from J, with 10 bases in between. Germline V gives CDR1 SGHTS, CDR2 YDEGEE. The CDR3 has 15 residues. This CDR3 reads CASSWGTSSYNEQFF. In DNA, the CDR3 is TGTGCCAGCAGCTGGGGCACCAGCTCCTACAATGAGCAGTTCTTC.

The CDR3 spells CASSYGGFDTGELFF. In nucleotides, the CDR3 is TGCGCCAGCAGCTATGGGGGCTTTGACACCGGGGAGCTGTTTTTT. The chain employs TRBV5-1 and TRBJ2-2; maybe TRBD1 (6 bases). V lost 3 bases to trimming and J lost 3 bases, with 12 bases between them. The germline V gene has CDR1 SGHRS and CDR2 YFSETQ. The CDR3 is made up of 15 amino acids. Based on the CDR3 plus reference TRBV5-1 and TRBJ2-2, the full variable domain is KAGVTQTPRYLIKTRGQQVTLSCSPISGHRSVSWYQQTPGQGLQFLFEYFSETQRNKGNFPGRFSGRQFSNSRSEMNVSTLELGDSALYLCASSYGGFDTGELFFGEGSRLTVL.

This clone came up once. V usage is TRBV14 and J usage is TRBJ1-6, with a possible D match to TRBD1 (6 bases). The V gene lost 4 bases and the J gene lost 6 bases, with 7 bases spanning the gap. The length of the CDR3 is 13 residues. In germline, CDR1 is SGHDN, CDR2 FVKESK. The CDR3 DNA sequence: TGTGCCAGCAGCCCACAGGGTAATTCACCCCTCCACTTT. This gives the protein CASSPQGNSPLHF.

V is TRBV6-1 and J is TRBJ2-1; TRBD2 matches at 14 bases. The CDR3 is made up of 17 amino acids. V was clipped by 3 bases and J by 9 bases; unmatched bases: 10. CDR1 is MNHNS and CDR2 is SASEGT in the germline V gene. The CDR3 region is CASSDPAGTSGSLEQFF. The CDR3 DNA reads as TGTGCCAGCAGTGACCCGGCCGGGACTAGCGGGAGTCTTGAGCAGTTCTTC.

The chain combines TRBV4-1 with TRBJ1-4, with TRBD1 matching 8 bases. After removal of 3 bases from V and 8 bases from J, the junction contained 8 bases not matched to a gene. The CDR3 runs 15 residues. Germline values: CDR1 MGHRA, CDR2 YSYEKL. CDR3 sequence reads: CASSHVGTGGEKLFF. The DNA of the CDR3 is TGCGCCAGCAGCCACGTTGGGACAGGTGGGGAAAAACTGTTTTTT.

The chain has TRBV7-8 and TRBJ1-2; D is possibly TRBD1 (6 bases). The ends were cut back, 1 base at V and 6 bases at J, with 12 bases in the middle. The germline gives CDR1 SGHVS, CDR2 FQNEAQ. This CDR3 comprises 14 residues. The CDR3 DNA reads as TGTGCCAGCAGCTTAGTGTCGGCAGGGGATGGCTACACCTTC. Translating it yields CASSLVSAGDGYTF.

This chain uses TRBV6-5 with TRBJ1-2; 8 nucleotides align to TRBD1. This CDR3 contains 15 residues. Germline values: CDR1 MNHEY, CDR2 SVGAGI. J lost 4 bases, V lost 0 bases, and 4 bases had no gene match. The CDR3 loop is CASSYSTGAAYGYTF. As DNA, the CDR3 is TGTGCCAGCAGTTACTCGACAGGGGCAGCCTATGGCTACACCTTC.

This clone was picked up a small number of times. The J gene is TRBJ1-2, the V gene TRBV18; 7 positions match TRBD1. J gave up 7 bases and V 4 bases, and 9 bases lay outside the gene matches. This CDR3 has 14 amino acids. Germline V gene lookup returns CDR1 KGHSH and CDR2 LQKENI. The CDR3 protein is CASSQTGPLGGYTF. Written as DNA, the CDR3 is TGTGCCAGCTCACAGACAGGGCCGCTCGGTGGCTACACCTTC.

The CDR3 region has the DNA TGCGCCAGCAGCTTGATGGACACCCTCATCACCTACGAGCAGTACTTC. It codes for CASSLMDTLITYEQYF. The chain uses TRBV5-1 and TRBJ2-7; a weak D match, TRBD1 (5 bases). The CDR3 runs 16 residues. V lost 1 base to trimming and J lost 2 bases, with 16 bases between them. The germline CDR1 and CDR2 sequences are SGHRS and YFSETQ.

This clone was seen a single time. The CDR3 spells CASSRVWIKGTEAFF. CDR3 nucleotide sequence: TGCGCCAGCAGCCGCGTCTGGATCAAGGGGACTGAAGCTTTCTTT. The chain links TRBV4-1 to TRBJ1-1; possible D gene TRBD1, 5 bases. CDR1 MGHRA and CDR2 YSYEKL come from the germline V gene. V gave up 4 bases and J gave up 5 bases, with 17 bases separating them. The CDR3 consists of 15 residues.

The chain couples TRBV2 to TRBJ1-5; no firm D call. V lost 5 bases and J 3 bases, leaving 8 bases between the germline ends. The CDR3 extends over 13 amino acids. Germline V lookup: CDR1 SNHLY, CDR2 FYNNEI. The CDR3 nucleotides are TGTGCCAGCAGTAGAGAAATCAATCAGCCCCAGCATTTT. It codes for CASSREINQPQHF.